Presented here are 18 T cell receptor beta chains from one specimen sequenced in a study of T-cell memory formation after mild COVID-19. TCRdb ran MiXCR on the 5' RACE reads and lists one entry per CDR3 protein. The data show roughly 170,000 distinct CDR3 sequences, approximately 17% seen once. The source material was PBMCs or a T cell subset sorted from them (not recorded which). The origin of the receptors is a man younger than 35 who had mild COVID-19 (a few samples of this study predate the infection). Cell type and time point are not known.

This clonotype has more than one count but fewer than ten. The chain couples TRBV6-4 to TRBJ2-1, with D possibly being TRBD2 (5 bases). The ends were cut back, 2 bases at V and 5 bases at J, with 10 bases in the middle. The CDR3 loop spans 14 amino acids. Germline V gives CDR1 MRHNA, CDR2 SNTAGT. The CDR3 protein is CASSDGPTNNEQFF. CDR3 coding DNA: TGTGCCAGCAGTGACGGGCCGACTAACAATGAGCAGTTCTTC.

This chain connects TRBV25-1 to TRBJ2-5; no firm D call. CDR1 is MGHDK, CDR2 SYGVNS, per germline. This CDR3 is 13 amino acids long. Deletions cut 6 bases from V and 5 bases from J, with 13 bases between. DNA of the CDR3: TGTGCCAGCAGAGACTCAAGCAGGGAGACCCAGTACTTC. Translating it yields CASRDSSRETQYF. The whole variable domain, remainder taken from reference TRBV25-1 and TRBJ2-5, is EADIYQTPRYLVIGTGKKITLECSQTMGHDKMYWYQQDPGMELHLIHYSYGVNSTEKGDLSSESTVSRIRTEHFPLTLESARPSHTSQYLCASRDSSRETQYFGPGTRLLVL.

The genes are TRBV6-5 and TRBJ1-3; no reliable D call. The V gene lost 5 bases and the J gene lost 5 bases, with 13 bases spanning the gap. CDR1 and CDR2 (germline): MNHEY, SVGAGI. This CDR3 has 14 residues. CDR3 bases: TGTGCCAGCAGTCCCCTCTTTGGGCGAAACACCATATATTTT. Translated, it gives CASSPLFGRNTIYF.

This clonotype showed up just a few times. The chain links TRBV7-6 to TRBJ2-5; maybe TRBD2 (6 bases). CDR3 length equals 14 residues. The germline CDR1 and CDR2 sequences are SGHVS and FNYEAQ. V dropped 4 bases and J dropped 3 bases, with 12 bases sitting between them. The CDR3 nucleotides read TGTGCCAGCAGCTCCGGACGGGGGAAAGAGACCCAGTACTTC. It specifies CASSSGRGKETQYF.

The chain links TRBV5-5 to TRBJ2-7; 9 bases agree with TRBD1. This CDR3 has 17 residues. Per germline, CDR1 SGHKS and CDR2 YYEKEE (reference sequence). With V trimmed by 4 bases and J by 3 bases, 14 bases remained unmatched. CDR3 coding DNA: TGTGCCAGCAGCCGGAGAGTTTCACCGGGACAGGGCTACGAGCAGTACGTC. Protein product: CASSRRVSPGQGYEQYV.

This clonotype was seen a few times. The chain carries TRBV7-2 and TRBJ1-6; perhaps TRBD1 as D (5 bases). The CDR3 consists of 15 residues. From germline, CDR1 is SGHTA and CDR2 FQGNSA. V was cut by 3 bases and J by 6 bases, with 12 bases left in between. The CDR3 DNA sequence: TGTGCCAGCAGCTTCCTCCGGGACGCTAATTCACCCCTCCACTTT. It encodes CASSFLRDANSPLHF.

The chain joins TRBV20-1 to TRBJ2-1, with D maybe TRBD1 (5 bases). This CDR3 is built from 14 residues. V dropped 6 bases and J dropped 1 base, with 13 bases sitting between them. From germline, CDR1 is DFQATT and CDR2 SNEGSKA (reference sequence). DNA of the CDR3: TGCAGTGCCGTCGACAGACAATCCTACAATGAGCAGTTCTTC. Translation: CSAVDRQSYNEQFF.

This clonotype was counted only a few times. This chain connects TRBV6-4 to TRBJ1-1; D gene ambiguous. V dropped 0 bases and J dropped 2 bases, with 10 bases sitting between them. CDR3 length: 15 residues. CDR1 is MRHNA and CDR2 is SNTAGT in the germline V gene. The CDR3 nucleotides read TGTGCCAGCAGTGACTCGACTACGGGCAACACTGAAGCTTTCTTT. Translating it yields CASSDSTTGNTEAFF.

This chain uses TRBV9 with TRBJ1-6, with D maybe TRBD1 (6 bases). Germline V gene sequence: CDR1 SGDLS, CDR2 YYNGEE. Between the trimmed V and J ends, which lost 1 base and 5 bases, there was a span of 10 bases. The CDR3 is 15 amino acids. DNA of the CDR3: TGTGCCAGCAGCGTAAGTGACAGGAATAATTCACCCCTCCACTTT. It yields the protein CASSVSDRNNSPLHF.

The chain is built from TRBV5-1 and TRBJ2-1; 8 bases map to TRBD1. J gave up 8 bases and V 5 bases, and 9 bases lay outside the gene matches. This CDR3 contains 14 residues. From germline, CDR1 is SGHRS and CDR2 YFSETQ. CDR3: CASSEGAGGHEQFF. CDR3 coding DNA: TGCGCCAGCAGTGAGGGAGCAGGGGGCCATGAGCAGTTCTTC.

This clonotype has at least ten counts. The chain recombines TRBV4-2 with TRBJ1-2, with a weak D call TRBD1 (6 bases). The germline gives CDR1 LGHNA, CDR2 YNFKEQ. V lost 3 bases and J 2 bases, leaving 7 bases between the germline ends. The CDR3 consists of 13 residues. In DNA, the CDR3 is TGTGCCAGCAGCCACGGACAGAACTATGGCTACACCTTC. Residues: CASSHGQNYGYTF.

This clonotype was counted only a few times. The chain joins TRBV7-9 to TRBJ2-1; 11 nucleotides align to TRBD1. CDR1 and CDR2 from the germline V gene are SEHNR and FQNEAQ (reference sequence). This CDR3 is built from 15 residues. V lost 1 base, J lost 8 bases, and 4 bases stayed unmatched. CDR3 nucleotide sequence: TGTGCCAGCAGCTTAGGGACAGGGGGCTCTGATGAGCAGTTCTTC. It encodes CASSLGTGGSDEQFF. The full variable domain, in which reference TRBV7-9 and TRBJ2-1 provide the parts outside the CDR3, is DTGVSQNPRHKITKRGQNVTFRCDPISEHNRLYWYRQTLGQGPEFLTYFQNEAQLEKSRLLSDRFSAERPKGSFSTLEIQRTEQGDSAMYLCASSLGTGGSDEQFFGPGTRLTVL.

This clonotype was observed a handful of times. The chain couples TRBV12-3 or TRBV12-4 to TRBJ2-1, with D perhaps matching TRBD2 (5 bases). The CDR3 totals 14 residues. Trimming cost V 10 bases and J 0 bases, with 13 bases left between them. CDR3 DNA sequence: TGTGCCATTGTAGTGGGGAGCTCCTACAATGAGCAGTTCTTC. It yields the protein CAIVVGSSYNEQFF.

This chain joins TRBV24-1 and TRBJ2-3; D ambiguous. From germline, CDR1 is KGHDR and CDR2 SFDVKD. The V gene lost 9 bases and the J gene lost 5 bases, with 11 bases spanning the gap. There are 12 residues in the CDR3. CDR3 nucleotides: TGTGCCACCGCGAGCGAGAGAGATACGCAGTATTTT. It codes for CATASERDTQYF.

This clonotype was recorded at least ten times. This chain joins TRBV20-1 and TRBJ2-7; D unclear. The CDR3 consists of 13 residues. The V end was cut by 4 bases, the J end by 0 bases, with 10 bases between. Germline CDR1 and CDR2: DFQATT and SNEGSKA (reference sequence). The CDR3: CSAKGLGSYEQYV. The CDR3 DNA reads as TGCAGTGCTAAGGGCCTGGGCTCCTACGAGCAGTACGTC.

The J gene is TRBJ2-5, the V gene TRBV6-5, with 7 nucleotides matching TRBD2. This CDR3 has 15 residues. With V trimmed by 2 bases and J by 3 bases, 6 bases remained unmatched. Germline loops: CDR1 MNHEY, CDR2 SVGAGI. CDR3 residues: CASSYAGLSEETQYF. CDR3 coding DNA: TGTGCCAGCAGTTACGCGGGACTATCGGAAGAGACCCAGTACTTC.

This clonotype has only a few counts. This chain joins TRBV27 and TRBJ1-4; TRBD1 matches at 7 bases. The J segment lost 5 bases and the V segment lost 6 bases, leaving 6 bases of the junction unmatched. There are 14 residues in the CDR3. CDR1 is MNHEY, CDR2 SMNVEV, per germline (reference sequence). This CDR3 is CASRLQGTNEKLFF. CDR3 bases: TGTGCCAGCAGACTACAGGGGACGAATGAAAAACTGTTTTTT.

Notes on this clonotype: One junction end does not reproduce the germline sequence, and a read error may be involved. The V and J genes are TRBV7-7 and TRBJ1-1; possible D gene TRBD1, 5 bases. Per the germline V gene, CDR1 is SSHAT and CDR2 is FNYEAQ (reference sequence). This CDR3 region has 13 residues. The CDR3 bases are TGTGCTAGCAGCCTGGCCGCAGGGCGTGAAGCTTTCTTT. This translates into CASSLAAGREAFF.